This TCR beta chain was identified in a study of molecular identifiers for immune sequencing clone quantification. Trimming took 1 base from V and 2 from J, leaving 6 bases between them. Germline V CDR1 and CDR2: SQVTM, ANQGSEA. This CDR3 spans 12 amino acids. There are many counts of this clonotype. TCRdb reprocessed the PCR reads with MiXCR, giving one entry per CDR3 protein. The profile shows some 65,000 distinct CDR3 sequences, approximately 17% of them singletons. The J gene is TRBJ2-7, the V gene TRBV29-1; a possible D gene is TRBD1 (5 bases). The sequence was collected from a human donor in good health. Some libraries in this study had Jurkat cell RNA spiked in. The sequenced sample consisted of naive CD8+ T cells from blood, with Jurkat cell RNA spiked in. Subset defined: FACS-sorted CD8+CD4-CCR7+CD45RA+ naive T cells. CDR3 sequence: CSVEVRAYEQYF. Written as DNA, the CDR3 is TGCAGCGTTGAAGTCAGGGCCTACGAGCAGTACTTC.